Listed below are T cell receptor beta chains from one sample, sequenced in a study of radiotherapy plus CTLA-4 blockade in lung cancer. Here immunoSEQ multiplex PCR was the method, and the copy in TCRdb shows in-frame clones only, minus some. Found here are some 73,000 clones, roughly 70% of them singletons; the top ten hold approximately 9.9%. The sample was peripheral blood, taken from a patient treated with radiotherapy plus ipilimumab. These receptors came from a human donor with non-small cell lung cancer whose response to radiotherapy plus ipilimumab could not be evaluated. CDR3s include the opening cysteine and the closing phenylalanine or tryptophan. D genes are given only for firm matches. Clone size is shown for a subset of rows, as once, few, many or a class of expanded clone.

v_call	clone_size	d_call	j_call	cdr3_aa	cdr3_nt
TRBV28	once	-	TRBJ1-6	CARDRCKGSPLHF	TGTGCCAGAGACAGGTGCAAGGGCTCACCCCTCCACTTT
TRBV5-6	-	TRBD2	TRBJ2-7	CASMEISGGAYEQYF	TGTGCCAGCATGGAGATTAGCGGGGGGGCCTACGAGCAGTACTTC
TRBV18	-	TRBD1	TRBJ1-1	CASSLGTARNTEAFF	TGTGCCAGCTCACTTGGGACAGCTAGGAACACTGAAGCTTTCTTT
TRBV30	-	TRBD1	TRBJ1-5	CAWSVTGFQPQHF	TGTGCCTGGAGTGTGACAGGGTTTCAGCCCCAGCATTTT
TRBV11-2	-	-	TRBJ1-2	CASTLVKSSYGYTF	TGTGCCAGCACCCTGGTAAAGAGTTCCTATGGCTACACCTTC
TRBV7-8	once	-	TRBJ1-4	CASSFRPRTPGDEKLFF	TGTGCCAGCAGCTTTCGACCCCGGACCCCGGGGGATGAAAAACTGTTTTTT
TRBV11-2	-	TRBD2	TRBJ2-5	CASSQTPGLAGETQYF	TGTGCCAGCAGCCAAACGCCGGGACTAGCGGGAGAGACCCAGTACTTC
TRBV5-6	once	-	TRBJ2-7	CASSYLEDEQYF	TGTGCCAGCAGCTACCTGGAGGACGAGCAGTACTTC
TRBV7-2	-	-	TRBJ1-1	CASSLGPVQNTEAFF	TGTGCCAGCAGCTTGGGGCCGGTTCAGAACACTGAAGCTTTCTTT
TRBV19	-	-	TRBJ1-4	CASSIGGTNEKLFF	TGTGCCAGTAGTATCGGGGGTACTAATGAAAAACTGTTTTTT
TRBV28	-	TRBD1	TRBJ1-1	CASSRPGQGEAFF	TGTGCCAGCAGCCGTCCGGGACAGGGTGAAGCTTTCTTT
TRBV5-4	-	TRBD2	TRBJ2-7	CASSLRLAASYEQYF	TGTGCCAGCAGCTTAAGGCTAGCGGCCTCCTACGAGCAGTACTTC
TRBV15	-	-	TRBJ1-1	CATSRDSGAEAFF	TGTGCCACCAGCAGAGATTCTGGGGCAGAAGCTTTCTTT
TRBV30	-	TRBD2	TRBJ2-2	CAWKQRTSASTGELFF	TGTGCCTGGAAGCAAAGGACTAGCGCGAGCACCGGGGAGCTGTTTTTT
TRBV14	-	TRBD1	TRBJ2-7	CASSGQVEGEQYF	TGTGCCAGCAGCGGACAGGTGGAAGGCGAGCAGTACTTC
TRBV6-1	-	TRBD1	TRBJ1-1	CASSNAGGAFF	TGTGCCAGCAGTAACGCAGGGGGCGCTTTCTTT
TRBV30	once	TRBD1	TRBJ1-6	CAWSVRETGYTNSPLHF	TGTGCCTGGAGTGTACGAGAGACAGGGTACACTAATTCACCCCTCCACTTT
TRBV18	few	-	TRBJ1-2	CASSDRNYGYTF	TGTGCCAGCTCCGACAGGAACTATGGCTACACCTTC
TRBV5-6	-	-	TRBJ2-7	CASSSMSYPYYEQYF	TGTGCCAGCAGCTCAATGTCGTACCCCTACTACGAGCAGTACTTC
TRBV20-1	-	-	TRBJ2-1	CSAREQFF	TGCAGTGCTCGTGAGCAGTTCTTC
TRBV28	-	-	TRBJ1-1	CASSLSWQGKNTEAFF	TGTGCCAGCAGTTTATCGTGGCAGGGAAAGAACACTGAAGCTTTCTTT
TRBV2	-	TRBD1	TRBJ2-7	CASSEVEQGYEQYF	TGTGCCAGCAGTGAAGTTGAACAGGGGTACGAGCAGTACTTC
TRBV4-1	-	-	TRBJ1-4	CASSQDDSNNEKLFF	TGCGCCAGCAGCCAAGATGACAGCAATAATGAAAAACTGTTTTTT
TRBV30	few	TRBD1	TRBJ1-5	CAWAQGDQPQHF	TGTGCCTGGGCCCAGGGGGACCAGCCCCAGCATTTT
TRBV6-1	many	-	TRBJ1-5	CASSEEEGRVQPQHF	TGTGCCAGCAGTGAAGAGGAAGGCAGGGTTCAGCCCCAGCATTTT
TRBV18	-	TRBD1	TRBJ1-2	CASSPRQGADYGYTF	TGTGCCAGCTCACCAAGACAGGGGGCGGACTATGGCTACACCTTC
TRBV5-1	-	-	TRBJ2-1	CASSLGQTSYNEQFF	TGCGCCAGCAGCTTGGGACAGACCTCCTACAATGAGCAGTTCTTC
TRBV28	-	-	TRBJ1-2	CASQNPPGLSYGYTF	TGTGCCAGCCAGAACCCACCGGGGTTGTCCTATGGCTACACCTTC
TRBV6-6	-	-	TRBJ2-3	CASSYLATSDTQYF	TGTGCCAGCAGTTACCTAGCGACATCCGATACGCAGTATTTT
TRBV30	-	TRBD1	TRBJ1-1	CAWSPIPGQGNTEAFF	TGTGCCTGGAGTCCTATCCCGGGACAGGGGAACACTGAAGCTTTCTTT
TRBV5-4	-	-	TRBJ2-1	CASSSGISSYNEQFF	TGTGCCAGCAGCTCAGGTATAAGCTCCTACAATGAGCAGTTCTTC
TRBV6-5	-	TRBD1	TRBJ2-7	CASSSRGQGEQYF	TGTGCCAGCAGTTCCAGGGGGCAGGGCGAGCAGTACTTC